One T cell receptor beta chain is described in this entry. Trimming removed 10 bases at V and 3 bases at J, with 15 bases between. The CDR3 has 13 residues. Per the germline V gene, CDR1 is SNHLY and CDR2 is FYNNEI. This record comes from a study of blood T cell repertoires in COVID-19. In the original workflow: Amplification with reference gene primers provided the estimates of nucleated cell counts. Libraries were prepared by immunoSEQ multiplex PCR; TCRdb keeps only in-frame clonotypes and omits some of them. V and J calls and clone size come straight from that table; D and trimming were deduced from the DNA. The data show about 85,000 clones, roughly 88% seen once.

The TCR originated in a woman over 75 with acute or convalescent COVID-19. The rearrangement links TRBV2 to TRBJ1-1; a weak D match, TRBD1 (6 bases). Sequenced input: peripheral blood. CDR3 sequence reads: CATTAQGYTEAFF. In DNA, the CDR3 is TGTGCCACGACCGCCCAGGGGTACACTGAAGCTTTCTTT.